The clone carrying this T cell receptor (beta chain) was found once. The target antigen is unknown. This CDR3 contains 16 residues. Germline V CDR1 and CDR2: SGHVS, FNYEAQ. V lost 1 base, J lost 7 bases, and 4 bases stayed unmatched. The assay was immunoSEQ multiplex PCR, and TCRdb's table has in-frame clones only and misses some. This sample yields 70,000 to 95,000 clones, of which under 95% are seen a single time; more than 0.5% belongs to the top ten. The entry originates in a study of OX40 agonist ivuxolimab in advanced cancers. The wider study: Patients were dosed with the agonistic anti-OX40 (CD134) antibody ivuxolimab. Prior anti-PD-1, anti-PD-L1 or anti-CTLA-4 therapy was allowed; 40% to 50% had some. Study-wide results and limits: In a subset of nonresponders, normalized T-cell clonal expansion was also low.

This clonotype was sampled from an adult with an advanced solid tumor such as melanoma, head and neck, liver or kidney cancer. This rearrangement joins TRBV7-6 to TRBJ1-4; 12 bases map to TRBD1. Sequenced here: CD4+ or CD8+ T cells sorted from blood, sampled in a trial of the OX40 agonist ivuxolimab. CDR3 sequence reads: CASSLGGTGGGEKLFF. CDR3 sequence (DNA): TGTGCCAGCAGCTTAGGTGGGACAGGGGGCGGTGAAAAACTGTTTTTT.